This T cell receptor beta chain was profiled in a study of long-term antiretroviral therapy in people with HIV. Overall study findings and caveats: Blood, drawn from about 2004 to 2017, may reflect older ART regimens. HIV repertoires had narrower CDR3 length ranges than controls. At every time point, clones expanded before ART dominated the repertoire. Even long-term ART left TRB diversity below transplant donor controls, despite gains.

In germline, CDR1 is MDHEN, CDR2 SYDVKM. Trimming removed 5 bases from V and 10 bases from J; junction bases left unmatched: 3. The CDR3 has 11 amino acids. Sequencing relied on immunoSEQ assay v3.0, run at survey level. Only in-frame clones appear in the TCRdb table, and some are missing; sequencing was by immunoSEQ multiplex PCR. The table includes about 38,000 clones, 65% to 90% detected once. About this clone: Its antigen remains unknown.

This receptor was taken from a man younger than 35 with HIV. This chain joins TRBV28 and TRBJ2-3; TRBD2 matches at 7 bases. The input for sequencing was unsorted PBMCs, taken 1.5 years after starting antiretroviral therapy. The CDR3 region has the DNA TGTGCCAGCAGTGGGGGGGGTGCGCAGTATTTT. Translation gives CASSGGGAQYF.